Shown below are 7 T cell receptor beta chains from a single sample sequenced in a study of blood T cells in healthy people across ages (dated by TCRdb to the mid-2010s). Library method: 5' RACE. Data came from an Illumina HiSeq 2500. A second 7 to 11 cycle PCR used a sample-barcoded 5' primer and a J-beta primer mix. TCRdb ran its own pipeline on the public reads, namely fastp trimming at Q25 and MiXCR clone calling, and kept in-frame beta chains. Rows with one shared CDR3 protein collapse into an entry with the most common genes and DNA. In this sample the table shows about 1.8 million distinct CDR3 sequences, roughly 50% of which occur a single time. The top ten clones comprise approximately 2.1% of the sample. The sample consisted of blood. These TCRs come from a middle-aged woman in good health.

This clonotype came up a few times. V gene TRBV7-2 combines with J gene TRBJ2-7; the match to TRBD1 covers 7 bases. The V segment lost 4 bases and the J segment 4 bases; nucleotides outside the gene matches: 19. The length of the CDR3 is 18 residues. Per germline, CDR1 SGHTA and CDR2 FQGNSA. CDR3: CASSSTDSRQGARYEQYF. The CDR3 nucleotides read TGTGCCAGCAGCTCCACCGATTCCCGACAGGGAGCGAGGTACGAGCAGTACTTC.

The V gene is TRBV2, the J gene TRBJ1-6; TRBD1 matches at 9 bases. J lost 10 bases, V lost 6 bases, and 7 bases had no gene match. The CDR3 length is 14 residues. CDR1 and CDR2 from the germline V gene are SNHLY and FYNNEI. The CDR3 DNA reads TGTGCCAGCAGACGGACAGGGGTGGGATCACCCCTCCACTTT. Its translation is CASRRTGVGSPLHF.

This chain connects TRBV24-1 to TRBJ2-1; D perhaps matches TRBD2 (5 bases). CDR3 length: 14 amino acids. V was clipped by 5 bases and J by 6 bases, with 13 bases between them. Germline lookup yields CDR1 KGHDR and CDR2 SFDVKD. The CDR3 here is CATSGTPAGNEQFF. The CDR3 DNA is TGTGCCACCAGTGGGACCCCCGCGGGCAATGAGCAGTTCTTC.

The chain links TRBV9 to TRBJ2-1, with unresolved D. The CDR3 totals 12 residues. V shed 0 bases and J shed 9 bases, with 7 bases lying between them. Germline V CDR1 and CDR2: SGDLS, YYNGEE. The CDR3 DNA reads TGTGCCAGCAGCGTAGGTCAAAGTGAGCAGTTCTTC. Translating gives CASSVGQSEQFF.

The chain uses TRBV7-2 and TRBJ2-4; possible D gene TRBD2, 7 bases. Germline CDR1 is SGHTA and CDR2 is FQGNSA. Between the trimmed V and J ends, which lost 4 bases and 2 bases, there was a span of 21 bases. The CDR3 length is 18 residues. CDR3 sequence reads: CASSSLLARGGPKNIQYF. The CDR3, as DNA: TGTGCCAGCAGCTCCCTTTTGGCAAGGGGGGGCCCCAAAAACATTCAGTACTTC. Supplemented by reference TRBV7-2 and TRBJ2-4, the full variable domain reads GAGVSQSPSNKVTEKGKDVELRCDPISGHTALYWYRQSLGQGLEFLIYFQGNSAPDKSGLPSDRFSAERTGGSVSTLTIQRTQQEDSAVYLCASSSLLARGGPKNIQYFGAGTRLSVL.

The V call is TRBV20-1, the J call TRBJ1-1; perhaps TRBD1 as D (5 bases). The CDR3 runs 12 residues. Trimming removed 0 bases from V and 7 bases from J, with 9 bases in between. Germline lookup yields CDR1 DFQATT and CDR2 SNEGSKA (reference sequence). CDR3: CSARDTGGEAFF. CDR3 DNA sequence: TGCAGTGCTAGAGATACTGGGGGTGAAGCTTTCTTT.

This chain joins TRBV3-1 and TRBJ2-3; D call uncertain. With 1 base removed from V and 6 bases from J, the gap between germline ends came to 11 bases. CDR1 and CDR2 from the germline V gene are LGHDT and YNNKEL (reference sequence). The length of the CDR3 is 14 residues. The CDR3 sequence: CASSQADRADTQYF. CDR3 in DNA: TGTGCCAGCAGCCAAGCGGACCGCGCGGATACGCAGTATTTT.